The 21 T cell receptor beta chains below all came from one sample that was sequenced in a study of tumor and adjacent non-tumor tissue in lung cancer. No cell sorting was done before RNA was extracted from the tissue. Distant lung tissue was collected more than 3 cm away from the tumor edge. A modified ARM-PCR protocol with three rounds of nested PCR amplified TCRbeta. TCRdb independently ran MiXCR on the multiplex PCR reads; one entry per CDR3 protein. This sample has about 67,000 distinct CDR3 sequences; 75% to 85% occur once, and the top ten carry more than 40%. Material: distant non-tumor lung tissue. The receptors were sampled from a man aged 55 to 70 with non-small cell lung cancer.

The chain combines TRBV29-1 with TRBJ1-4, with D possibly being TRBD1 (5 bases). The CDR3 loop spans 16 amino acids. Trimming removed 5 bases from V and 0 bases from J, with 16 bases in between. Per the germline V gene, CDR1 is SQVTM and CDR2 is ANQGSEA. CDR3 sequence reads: CSVCTHDSATNEKLFF. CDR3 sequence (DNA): TGCAGCGTTTGCACGCACGACAGTGCAACTAATGAAAAACTGTTTTTT. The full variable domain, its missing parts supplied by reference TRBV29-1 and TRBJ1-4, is SAVISQKPSRDICQRGTSLTIQCQVDSQVTMMFWYRQQPGQSLTLIATANQGSEATYESGFVIDKFPISRPNLTFSTLTVSNMSPEDSSIYLCSVCTHDSATNEKLFFGSGTQLSVL.

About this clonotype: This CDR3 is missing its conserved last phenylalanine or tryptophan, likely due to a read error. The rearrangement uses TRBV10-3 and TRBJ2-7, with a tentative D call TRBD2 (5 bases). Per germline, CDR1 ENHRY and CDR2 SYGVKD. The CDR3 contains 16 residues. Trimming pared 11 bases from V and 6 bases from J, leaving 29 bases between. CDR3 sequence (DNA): TGTGCCTCAGAGGGCTGGGTGGGCTGGTGGGTTCGCGAGCAGTACCTC. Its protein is CASEGWVGWWVREQYL.

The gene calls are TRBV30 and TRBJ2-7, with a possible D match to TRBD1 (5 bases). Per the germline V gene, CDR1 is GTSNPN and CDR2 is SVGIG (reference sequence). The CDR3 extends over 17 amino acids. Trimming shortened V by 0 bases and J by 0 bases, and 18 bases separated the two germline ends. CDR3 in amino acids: CAWSVPTRQMSSYEQYF. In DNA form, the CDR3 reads TGTGCCTGGAGTGTCCCAACCCGACAGATGAGCTCCTACGAGCAGTACTTC.

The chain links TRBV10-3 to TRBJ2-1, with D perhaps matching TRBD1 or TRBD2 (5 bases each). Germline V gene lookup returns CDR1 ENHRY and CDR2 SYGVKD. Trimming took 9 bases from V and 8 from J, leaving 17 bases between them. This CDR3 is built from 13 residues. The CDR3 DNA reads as TGTGCCATTAGGGACGAAGAAAGACATGAGCAGTTCTTC. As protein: CAIRDEERHEQFF.

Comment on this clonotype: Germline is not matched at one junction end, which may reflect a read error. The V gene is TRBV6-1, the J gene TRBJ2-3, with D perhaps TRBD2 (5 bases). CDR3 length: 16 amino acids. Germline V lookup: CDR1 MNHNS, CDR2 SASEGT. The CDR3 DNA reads TGTGCCAGCAGTGAAACGCTAGCTGGAGGTCGGGATACGCAGTTTTTT. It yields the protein CASSETLAGGRDTQFF.

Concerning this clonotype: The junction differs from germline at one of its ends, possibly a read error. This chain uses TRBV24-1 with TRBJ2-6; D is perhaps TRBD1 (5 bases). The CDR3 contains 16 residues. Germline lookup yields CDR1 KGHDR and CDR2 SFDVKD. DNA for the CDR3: TGTGCCGCCGAGCCGAACAAGGAGTCTGGGGCCAATGTCCTGACTTTC. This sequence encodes CAAEPNKESGANVLTF.

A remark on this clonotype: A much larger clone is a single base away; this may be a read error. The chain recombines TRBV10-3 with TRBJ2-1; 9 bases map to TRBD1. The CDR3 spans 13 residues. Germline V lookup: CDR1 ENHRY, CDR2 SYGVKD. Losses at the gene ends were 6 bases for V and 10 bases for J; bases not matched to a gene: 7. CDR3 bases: TGTGCCATCAGCATGGGACAGGGCGACGAGCAGTTCTTC. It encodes CAISMGQGDEQFF.

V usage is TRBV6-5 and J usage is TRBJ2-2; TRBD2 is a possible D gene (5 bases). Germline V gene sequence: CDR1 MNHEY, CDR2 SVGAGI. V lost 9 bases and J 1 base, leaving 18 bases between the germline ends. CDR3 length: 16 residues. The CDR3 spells CASIGLKRMNTGELFF. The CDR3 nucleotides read TGTGCCAGTATCGGCCTAAAGCGGATGAACACCGGGGAGCTGTTTTTT.

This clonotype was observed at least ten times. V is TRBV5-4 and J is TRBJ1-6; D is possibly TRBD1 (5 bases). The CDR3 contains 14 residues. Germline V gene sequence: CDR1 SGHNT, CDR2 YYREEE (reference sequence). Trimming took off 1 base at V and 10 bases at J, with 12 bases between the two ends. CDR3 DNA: TGTGCCAGCAGCTTGAGACAGACCAGCTCACCCCTCCACTTT. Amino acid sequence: CASSLRQTSSPLHF.

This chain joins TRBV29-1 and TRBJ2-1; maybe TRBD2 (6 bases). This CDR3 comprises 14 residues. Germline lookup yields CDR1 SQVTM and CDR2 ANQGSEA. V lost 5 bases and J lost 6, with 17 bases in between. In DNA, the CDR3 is TGCAGCGTTCTGACTAACGGGAGAGTCAATGAGCAGTTCTTC. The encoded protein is CSVLTNGRVNEQFF.

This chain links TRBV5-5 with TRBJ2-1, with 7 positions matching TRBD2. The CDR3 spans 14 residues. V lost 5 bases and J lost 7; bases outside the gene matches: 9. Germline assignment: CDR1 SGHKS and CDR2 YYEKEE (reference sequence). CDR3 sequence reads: CASSSPGEGNEQFF. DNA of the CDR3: TGTGCCAGCAGTTCTCCGGGGGAGGGAAATGAGCAGTTCTTC. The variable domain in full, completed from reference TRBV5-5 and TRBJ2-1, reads DAGVTQSPTHLIKTRGQQVTLRCSPISGHKSVSWYQQVLGQGPQFIFQYYEKEERGRGNFPDRFSARQFPNYSSELNVNALLLGDSALYLCASSSPGEGNEQFFGPGTRLTVL.

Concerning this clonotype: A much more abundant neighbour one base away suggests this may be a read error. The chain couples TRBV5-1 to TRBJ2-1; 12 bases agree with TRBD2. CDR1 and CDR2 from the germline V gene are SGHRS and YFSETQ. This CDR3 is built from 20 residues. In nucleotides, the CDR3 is TGCGCCAGCAGCTTTGCTGAGGCAGTTGTTACTAGCGGGAGGAGCAATAAGCAGTTCTTC. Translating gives CASSFAEAVVTSGRSNKQFF.

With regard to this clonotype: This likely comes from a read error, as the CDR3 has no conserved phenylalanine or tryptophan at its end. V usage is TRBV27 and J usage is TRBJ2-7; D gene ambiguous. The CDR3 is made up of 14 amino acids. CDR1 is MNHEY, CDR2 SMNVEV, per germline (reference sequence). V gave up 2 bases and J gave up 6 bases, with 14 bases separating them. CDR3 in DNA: TGTGCCAGCAGTTTAGGGCCCAGCCACGGCGAGCAGTACTTA. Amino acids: CASSLGPSHGEQYL.

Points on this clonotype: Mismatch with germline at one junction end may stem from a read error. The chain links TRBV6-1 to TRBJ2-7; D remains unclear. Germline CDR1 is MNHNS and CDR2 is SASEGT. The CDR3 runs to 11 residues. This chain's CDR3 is CVSSEDHGQYF. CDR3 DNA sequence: TGTGTCAGCAGTGAAGACCACGGGCAGTACTTC.

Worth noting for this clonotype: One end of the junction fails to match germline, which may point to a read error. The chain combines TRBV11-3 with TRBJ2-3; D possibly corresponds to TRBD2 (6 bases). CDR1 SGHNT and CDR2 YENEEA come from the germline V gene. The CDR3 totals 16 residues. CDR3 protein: CVSSLGGASSTDTRYF. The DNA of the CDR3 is TGTGTTAGCAGCTTGGGGGGTGCTTCTAGCACAGATACGCGGTATTTT.

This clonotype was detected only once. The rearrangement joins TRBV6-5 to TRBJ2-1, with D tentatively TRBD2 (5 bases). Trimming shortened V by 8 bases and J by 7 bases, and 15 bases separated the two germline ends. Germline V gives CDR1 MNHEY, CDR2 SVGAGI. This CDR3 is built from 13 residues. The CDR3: CASVVKRANEQFF. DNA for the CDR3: TGTGCCAGCGTAGTTAAGAGGGCTAATGAGCAGTTCTTC.

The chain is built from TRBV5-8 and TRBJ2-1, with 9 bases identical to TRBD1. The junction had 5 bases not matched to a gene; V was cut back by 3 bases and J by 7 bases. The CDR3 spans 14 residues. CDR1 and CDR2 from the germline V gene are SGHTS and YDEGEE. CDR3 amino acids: CASSYRDRENEQFF. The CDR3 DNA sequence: TGTGCCAGCAGCTACCGGGACAGGGAGAATGAGCAGTTCTTC.

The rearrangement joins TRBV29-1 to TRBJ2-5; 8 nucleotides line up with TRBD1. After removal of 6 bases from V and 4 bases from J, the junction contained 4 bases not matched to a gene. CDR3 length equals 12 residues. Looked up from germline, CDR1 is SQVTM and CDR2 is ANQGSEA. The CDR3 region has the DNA TGCAGCGTATTCGACAGGGGAGAGACCCAGTACTTC. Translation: CSVFDRGETQYF. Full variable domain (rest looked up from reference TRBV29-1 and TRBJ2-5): SAVISQKPSRDICQRGTSLTIQCQVDSQVTMMFWYRQQPGQSLTLIATANQGSEATYESGFVIDKFPISRPNLTFSTLTVSNMSPEDSSIYLCSVFDRGETQYFGPGTRLLVL.

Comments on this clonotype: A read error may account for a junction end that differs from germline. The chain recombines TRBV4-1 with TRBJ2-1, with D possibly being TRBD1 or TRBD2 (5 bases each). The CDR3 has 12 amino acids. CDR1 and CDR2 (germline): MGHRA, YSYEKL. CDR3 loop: CASSQDMGEHFF. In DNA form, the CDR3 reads TGCGCCAGCAGCCAAGATATGGGGGAGCACTTCTTC.

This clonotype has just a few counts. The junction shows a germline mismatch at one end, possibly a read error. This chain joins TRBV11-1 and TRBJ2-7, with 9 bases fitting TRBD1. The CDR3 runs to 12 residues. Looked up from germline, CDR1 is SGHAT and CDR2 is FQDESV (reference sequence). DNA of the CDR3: TGTGCCAGCGGGGACAGGGTGGGTGAGCAGTGCTTC. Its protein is CASGDRVGEQCF. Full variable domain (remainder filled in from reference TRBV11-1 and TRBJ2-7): EAEVAQSPRYKITEKSQAVAFWCDPISGHATLYWYRQILGQGPELLVQFQDESVVDDSQLPKDRFSAERLKGVDSTLKIQPAELGDSAMYLCASGDRVGEQCFGPGTRLTVT.

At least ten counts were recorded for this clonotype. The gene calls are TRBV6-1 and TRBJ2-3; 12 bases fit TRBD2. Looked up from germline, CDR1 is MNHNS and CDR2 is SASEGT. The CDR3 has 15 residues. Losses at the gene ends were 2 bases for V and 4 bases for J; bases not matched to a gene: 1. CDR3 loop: CASSELAGGADTQYF. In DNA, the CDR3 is TGTGCCAGCAGTGAACTAGCGGGAGGGGCAGATACGCAGTATTTT.